This T cell receptor (beta chain) emerged from a study of control samples from healthy donors and cancer patients. Libraries were prepared by immunoSEQ multiplex PCR; TCRdb keeps only in-frame clonotypes and omits some of them. The sample shows 120,000 to 150,000 clones, 80% to 95% of them seen only once. This CDR3 is 16 amino acids long. J was trimmed by 5 bases and V by 6 bases; bases with no gene match: 11. CDR1 SGHNT and CDR2 YENEEA come from the germline V gene. The sample comprised blood. V is TRBV11-3 and J is TRBJ2-1; 9 nucleotides agree with TRBD2. This receptor was obtained from a man younger than 35 in good health. The CDR3 nucleotides read TGTGCCAGCAGTAAGTCTAGCGGGATTACGGACAATGAGCAGTTCTTC. Protein sequence: CASSKSSGITDNEQFF.